Presented here are 3 T cell receptor beta chains from one specimen sequenced in a study of blood T cells in healthy people across ages. With a J-beta primer mix and a sample-barcoded 5' primer, a second PCR ran 7 to 11 cycles. TCRdb fed the 5' RACE reads into MiXCR, producing one record per CDR3 protein. The table has roughly 1,300,000 distinct CDR3 sequences, almost 60% seen once. The sample taken for sequencing was blood. The receptors stem from a young man in good health.

This clonotype was counted between two and nine times. J is TRBJ2-4 and V is TRBV29-1, with TRBD1 as a possible D gene (6 bases). The J call is uncertain, as TRBJ2-7 better fits the DNA end. The CDR3 has 13 amino acids. Germline V gives CDR1 SQVTM, CDR2 ANQGSEA. The CDR3 loop is CSVADSLGYEQYF. CDR3 coding DNA: TGCAGCGTCGCGGACAGCCTAGGATACGAGCAGTACTTC.

This clonotype was counted a few times. This sequence joins TRBV29-1 and TRBJ2-2; D possibly corresponds to TRBD2 (5 bases). This CDR3 contains 13 residues. V lost 5 bases, J lost 7 bases, and 14 bases lay in between. Germline CDR1 is SQVTM and CDR2 is ANQGSEA. As DNA, the CDR3 is TGCAGCGTTCTAGCAGGTCATGGCGGGGAGCTGTTTTTT. Its protein product is CSVLAGHGGELFF.

This clonotype came up a few times. This chain uses TRBV7-2 with TRBJ2-1; D gene ambiguous. The V gene's germline CDR1 is SGHTA and CDR2 FQGNSA. CDR3 length equals 16 residues. The V and J ends lost 1 base and 0 bases respectively, with 10 bases between them. The CDR3, as DNA: TGTGCCAGCAGCTTAGTAGGACGGAGCTCCTACAATGAGCAGTTCTTC. Its translation: CASSLVGRSSYNEQFF.